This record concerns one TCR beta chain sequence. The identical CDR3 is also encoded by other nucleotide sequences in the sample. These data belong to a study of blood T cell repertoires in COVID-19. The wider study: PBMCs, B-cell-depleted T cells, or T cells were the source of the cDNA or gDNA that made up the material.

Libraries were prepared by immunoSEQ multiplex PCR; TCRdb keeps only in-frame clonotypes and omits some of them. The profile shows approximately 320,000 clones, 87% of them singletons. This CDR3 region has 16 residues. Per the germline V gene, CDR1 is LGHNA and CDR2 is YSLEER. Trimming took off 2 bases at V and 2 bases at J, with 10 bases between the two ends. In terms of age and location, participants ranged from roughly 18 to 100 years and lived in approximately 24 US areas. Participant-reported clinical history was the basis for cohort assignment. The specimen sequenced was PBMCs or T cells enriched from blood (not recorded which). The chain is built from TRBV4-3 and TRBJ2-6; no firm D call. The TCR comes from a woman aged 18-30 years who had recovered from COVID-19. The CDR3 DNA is TGCGCCAGCAGCCAATCGACAAACCCTGGGGCCAACGTCCTGACTTTC. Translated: CASSQSTNPGANVLTF.